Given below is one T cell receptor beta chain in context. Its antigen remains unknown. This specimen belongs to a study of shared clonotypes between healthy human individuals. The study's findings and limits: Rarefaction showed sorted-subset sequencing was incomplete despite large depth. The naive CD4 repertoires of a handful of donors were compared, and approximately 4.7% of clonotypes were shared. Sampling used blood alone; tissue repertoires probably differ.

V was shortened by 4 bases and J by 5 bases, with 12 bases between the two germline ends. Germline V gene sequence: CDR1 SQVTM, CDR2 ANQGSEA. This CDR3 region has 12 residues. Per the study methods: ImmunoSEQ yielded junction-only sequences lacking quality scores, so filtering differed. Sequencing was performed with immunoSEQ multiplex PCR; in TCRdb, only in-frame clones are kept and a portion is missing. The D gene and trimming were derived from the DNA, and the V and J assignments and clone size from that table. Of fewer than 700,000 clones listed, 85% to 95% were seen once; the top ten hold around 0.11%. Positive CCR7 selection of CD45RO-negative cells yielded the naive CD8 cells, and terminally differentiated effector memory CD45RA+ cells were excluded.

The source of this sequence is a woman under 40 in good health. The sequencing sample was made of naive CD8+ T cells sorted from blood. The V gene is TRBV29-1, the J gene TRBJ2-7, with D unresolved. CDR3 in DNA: TGCAGCGTTGGCGTTTTAGTGGACGAGCAGTACTTC. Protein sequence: CSVGVLVDEQYF.